The T cell receptor beta chain under discussion was sequenced for a study of vaccination and CD4 T cells after COVID-19. Overall study context: There were two doses of either BNT162b2 or mRNA-1273 vaccine given to participants.

This sample's treatment: approximately 11-day PBMC culture with coronavirus spike peptide pools or control peptides (ViraFEST assay). According to the study, CD4+ T cells from the unexposed donor were gathered ahead of the COVID-19 pandemic (2011-2018). ViraFEST relied on peptide pools to expand antigen-specific T cells; the TCRs were sequenced afterward. The CDR3 loop spans 14 amino acids. Germline V gene lookup returns CDR1 MGHDK and CDR2 SYGVNS. The ends were cut back, 5 bases at V and 3 bases at J, with 11 bases in the middle. Findings and caveats of the study: Median SARS-CoV-2-reactive clonotype numbers rose nonsignificantly, roughly 20 to 40. Spike mono-reactivity was found in 304 of the 307 vaccine-specific clones identified in convalescent patients.

Of note for this clonotype: Its antigen is currently unknown.

Sequencing of the DNA from cultured CD4+ T cells was carried out with the Oncomine TCR Beta short-read assay. In TCRdb, the PCR reads were re-called with MiXCR into one record per CDR3 protein. The sample has several thousand distinct CDR3 sequences, approximately 53% seen once. Input material: CD4+ T cells from blood, cultured in vitro. The rearrangement uses TRBV25-1 and TRBJ2-1, with D unclear. This receptor was taken from a human donor in good health. CDR3 DNA sequence: TGTGCCAGCAGTAAAGAAGGGTTCTACAATGAGCAGTTCTTC. Its translation: CASSKEGFYNEQFF.